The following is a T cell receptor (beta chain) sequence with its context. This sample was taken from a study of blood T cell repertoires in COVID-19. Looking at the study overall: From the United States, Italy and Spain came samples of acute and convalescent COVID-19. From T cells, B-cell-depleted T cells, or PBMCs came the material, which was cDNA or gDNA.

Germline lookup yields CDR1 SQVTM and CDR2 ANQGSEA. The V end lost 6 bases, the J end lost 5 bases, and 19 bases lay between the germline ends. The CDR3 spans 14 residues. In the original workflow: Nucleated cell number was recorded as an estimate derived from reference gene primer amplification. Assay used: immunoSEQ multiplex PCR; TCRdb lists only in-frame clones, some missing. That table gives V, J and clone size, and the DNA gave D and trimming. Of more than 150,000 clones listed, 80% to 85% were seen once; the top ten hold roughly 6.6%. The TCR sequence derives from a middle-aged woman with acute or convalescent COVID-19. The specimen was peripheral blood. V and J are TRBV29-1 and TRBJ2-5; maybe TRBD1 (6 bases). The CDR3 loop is CSVPSGGGVETQYF. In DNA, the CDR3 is TGCAGCGTCCCTTCTGGGGGCGGAGTGGAGACCCAGTACTTC.